This T cell receptor (beta chain) was observed in a study of identical twins. The V and J ends lost 2 bases and 5 bases, in that order; junction bases with no gene match: 4. The CDR3 totals 14 residues. Germline CDR1 MNHEY, CDR2 SVGAGI. Template switching created a universal primer site, and the cDNA included unique molecular identifiers. TCRdb called the 5' RACE reads again in MiXCR, with one record for every CDR3 protein. The table records hundreds of thousands of distinct CDR3 sequences, 15% to 20% of them present only once. The data also belong to a second study, concerning T cells expressing NK-cell markers. This second study says: Seropositivity for HCMV was found in seven of the eight sequenced donors, with one seronegative. T cells sorted in several experiments were restricted to alpha-beta TCR T cells by an anti-gamma-delta TCR antibody. In several donors, dominant CD3+CD56+NKG2C+ clones formed about 1.0-8% of CD8+ cells.

This chain links TRBV6-5 with TRBJ2-3; 7 bases agree with TRBD2. This receptor was taken from a woman aged 18-30 years in good health. Sequencing was done on a sample of PBMCs. CDR3 bases: TGTGCCAGCAGTTACGCAGGGAGGGGAGATACGCAGTATTTT. Protein product: CASSYAGRGDTQYF.